Below are 9 T cell receptor beta chains sequenced from a single sample in a study of OX40 agonist ivuxolimab in advanced cancers. Method: immunoSEQ multiplex PCR; TCRdb's copy keeps in-frame clones and lacks some. The profile covers more than 100,000 clones, with roughly 93% appearing a single time and roughly 0.15% taken by the ten largest. The sequences come from CD4+ or CD8+ T cells sorted from blood, collected in a trial of the OX40 agonist ivuxolimab. Source of these receptors: an adult with an advanced solid tumor such as melanoma, head and neck, liver or kidney cancer.

The chain is built from TRBV14 and TRBJ1-2; D is unclear. Germline V CDR1 and CDR2: SGHDN, FVKESK. The CDR3 is 14 amino acids. The V end lost 2 bases, the J end lost 5 bases, and 12 bases lay between the germline ends. CDR3 loop: CASSQFHSPYGYTF. DNA of the CDR3: TGTGCCAGCAGCCAATTCCACAGTCCTTATGGCTACACCTTC. Complete variable domain (other parts from reference TRBV14 and TRBJ1-2): EAGVTQFPSHSVIEKGQTVTLRCDPISGHDNLYWYRRVMGKEIKFLLHFVKESKQDESGMPNNRFLAERTGGTYSTLKVQPAELEDSGVYFCASSQFHSPYGYTFGSGTRLTVV.

The chain joins TRBV18 to TRBJ2-1; D perhaps matches TRBD2 (6 bases). Trimming shortened V by 1 base and J by 0 bases, and 16 bases separated the two germline ends. Germline CDR1 KGHSH, CDR2 LQKENI. The CDR3 sequence is 18 residues long. The CDR3 reads CASSPRMTGTSSYNEQFF. The DNA of the CDR3 is TGTGCCAGCTCACCACGAATGACCGGGACTTCCTCCTACAATGAGCAGTTCTTC. Full variable domain (missing parts from reference TRBV18 and TRBJ2-1): NAGVMQNPRHLVRRRGQEARLRCSPMKGHSHVYWYRQLPEEGLKFMVYLQKENIIDESGMPKERFSAEFPKEGPSILRIQQVVRGDSAAYFCASSPRMTGTSSYNEQFFGPGTRLTVL.

This CDR3 is CASSLRGIEQFF. The CDR3 DNA follows: TGCGCCAGCAGCTTGCGGGGGATTGAGCAGTTCTTC. The J gene is TRBJ2-1, the V gene TRBV5-1, with a tentative D call TRBD2 (6 bases). Trimming removed 1 base from V and 9 bases from J, with 8 bases in between. Germline V gene sequence: CDR1 SGHRS, CDR2 YFSETQ. This CDR3 region has 12 residues.

Only a few counts were recorded for this clone. V gene TRBV15 combines with J gene TRBJ1-2, with a tentative D call TRBD1 (6 bases). The CDR3 has 16 amino acids. Per the germline V gene, CDR1 is LNHNV and CDR2 is YYDKDF (reference sequence). V was trimmed by 5 bases and J by 8 bases, leaving 24 bases between them. The CDR3 protein is CATSPHPGGSRNGYTF. DNA of the CDR3: TGTGCCACCAGCCCCCACCCGGGGGGCTCGAGGAACGGCTACACCTTC.

The J gene is TRBJ1-5, the V gene TRBV27; 11 bases align to TRBD1. Germline values: CDR1 MNHEY, CDR2 SMNVEV (reference sequence). This CDR3 has 16 residues. Losses at the gene ends were 5 bases for V and 4 bases for J; bases not matched to a gene: 7. CDR3 protein: CASSALDRGLNQPQHF. The CDR3 DNA sequence: TGTGCCAGCAGTGCCTTGGACAGGGGGCTTAATCAGCCCCAGCATTTT.

The chain has TRBV10-3 and TRBJ2-7; 9 nucleotides line up with TRBD1. The CDR3 contains 17 residues. Germline assignment: CDR1 ENHRY and CDR2 SYGVKD. Germline trimming cut 4 bases from V and 2 bases from J; bases unmatched to any gene: 12. CDR3 bases: TGTGCCATCAGTGTCACTCTTCCGGGACAGGGAGCCTACGAGCAGTACTTC. It encodes CAISVTLPGQGAYEQYF.

The chain recombines TRBV15 with TRBJ2-5; D ambiguous. V lost 0 bases and J lost 1, with 12 bases in between. The CDR3 extends over 16 amino acids. Germline values: CDR1 LNHNV, CDR2 YYDKDF (reference sequence). The CDR3 is CATSRDPRQSQETQYF. Here the CDR3 DNA reads TGTGCCACCAGCAGAGACCCTCGGCAGAGCCAAGAGACCCAGTACTTC.

The rearrangement links TRBV6-6 to TRBJ2-7, with D unclear. CDR1 MNHNY and CDR2 SVGAGI come from the germline V gene (reference sequence). Trimming took 6 bases from V and 4 from J, leaving 7 bases between them. This CDR3 comprises 11 residues. The CDR3 DNA reads TGTGCCAGCAGCCCTAATTACGAGCAGTACTTC. It encodes CASSPNYEQYF.

The chain carries TRBV7-3 and TRBJ2-1; 16 bases fit TRBD2. This CDR3 has 17 residues. Per germline, CDR1 SGHTA and CDR2 FQGTGA. V shed 5 bases and J 9 bases; nucleotides not matched to a gene: 10. The CDR3 spells CASSPNRGLAGGGEQFF. In DNA form, the CDR3 reads TGTGCCAGCAGCCCGAATCGGGGACTAGCGGGAGGGGGTGAGCAGTTCTTC.